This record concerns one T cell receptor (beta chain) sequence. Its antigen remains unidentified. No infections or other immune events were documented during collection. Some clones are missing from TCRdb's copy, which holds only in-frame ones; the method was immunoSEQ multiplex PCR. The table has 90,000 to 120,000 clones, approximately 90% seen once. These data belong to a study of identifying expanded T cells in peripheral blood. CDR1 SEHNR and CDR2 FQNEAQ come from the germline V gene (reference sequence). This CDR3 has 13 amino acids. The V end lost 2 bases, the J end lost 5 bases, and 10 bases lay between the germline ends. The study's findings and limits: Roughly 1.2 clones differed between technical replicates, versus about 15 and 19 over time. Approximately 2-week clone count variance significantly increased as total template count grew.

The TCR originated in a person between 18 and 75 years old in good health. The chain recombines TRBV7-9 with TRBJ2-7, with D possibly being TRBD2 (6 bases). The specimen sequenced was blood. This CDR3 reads CASSLFWGDEQYF. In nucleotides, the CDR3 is TGTGCCAGCAGCTTATTTTGGGGGGACGAGCAGTACTTC.